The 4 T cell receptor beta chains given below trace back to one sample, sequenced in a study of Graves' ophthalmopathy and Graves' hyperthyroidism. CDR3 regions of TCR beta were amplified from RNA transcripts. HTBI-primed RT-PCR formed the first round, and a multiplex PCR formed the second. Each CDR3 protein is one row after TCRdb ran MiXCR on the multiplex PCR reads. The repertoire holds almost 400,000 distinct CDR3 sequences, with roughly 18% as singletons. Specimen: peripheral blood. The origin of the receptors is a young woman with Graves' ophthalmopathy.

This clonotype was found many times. Here the CDR3 DNA reads TGTGCCAGCAGTTTTGGGGGGACCAGCTCCTACGAGCAGTACTTC. This encodes CASSFGGTSSYEQYF. The chain recombines TRBV6-2 or TRBV6-3 with TRBJ2-7; TRBD2 is a possible D gene (6 bases). With 4 bases removed from V and 0 bases from J, the gap between germline ends came to 13 bases. There are 15 residues in the CDR3. The germline gives CDR1 MNHEY, CDR2 SVGEGT.

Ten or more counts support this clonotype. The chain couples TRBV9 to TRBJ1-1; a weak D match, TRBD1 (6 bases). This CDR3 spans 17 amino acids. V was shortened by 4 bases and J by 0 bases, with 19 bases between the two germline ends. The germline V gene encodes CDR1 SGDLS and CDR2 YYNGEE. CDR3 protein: CASSPRTVGRMNTEAFF. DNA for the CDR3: TGTGCCAGCAGCCCCCGGACAGTCGGGAGGATGAACACTGAAGCTTTCTTT.

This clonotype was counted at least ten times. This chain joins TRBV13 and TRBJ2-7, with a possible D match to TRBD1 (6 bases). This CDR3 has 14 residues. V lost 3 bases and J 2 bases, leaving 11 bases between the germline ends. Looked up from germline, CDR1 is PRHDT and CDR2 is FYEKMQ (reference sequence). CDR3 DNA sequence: TGTGCCAGCAGCTTCCTGGGGGCCGCCTACGAGCAGTACTTC. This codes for CASSFLGAAYEQYF.

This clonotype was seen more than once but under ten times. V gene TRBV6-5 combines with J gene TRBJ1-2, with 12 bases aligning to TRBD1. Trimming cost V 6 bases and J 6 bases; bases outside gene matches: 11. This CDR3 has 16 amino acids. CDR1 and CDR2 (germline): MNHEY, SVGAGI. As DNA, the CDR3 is TGTGCCAGCAGCTACCGGGACAGGGGGCAACAGGATGGCTACACCTTC. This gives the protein CASSYRDRGQQDGYTF.